This is a list of T cell receptor beta chains from one sample in a study of monozygotic twins with inflammatory bowel disease. TCRdb re-called the 5' RACE reads and catalogs CDR3 proteins one per entry, DNA excluded. The specimen's table records around 380,000 distinct CDR3 sequences. The sequenced material came from blood. The receptors were sampled from a human donor with ulcerative colitis or Crohn's disease, or a healthy co-twin of an affected twin (not recorded which). Each CDR3 is given with its conserved first and last residue.

v_gene	j_gene	CDR3aa
TRBV10-3	TRBJ2-1	CAISESWASGKARYNEQFF
TRBV4-1	TRBJ2-1	CASSQEASGTGNEQFF
TRBV5-1	TRBJ2-2	CASRPGDRNTGELSF
TRBV20-1	TRBJ2-7	CSARDSSGVNYEQYF
TRBV4-1	TRBJ1-2	CASSPEAEPNYGYTF
TRBV5-1	TRBJ2-1	CASSFPLRGPNNEQFF
TRBV30	TRBJ2-1	CAWSPGDNEQFF
TRBV6-1	TRBJ2-7	CASRDSAAYEQYF
TRBV30	TRBJ2-1	CAWSVSSNNEQFF
TRBV15	TRBJ2-1	CATSQGLAEINEQFF
TRBV10-3	TRBJ2-7	CAISELGLNREQYF
TRBV7-2	TRBJ2-3	CASSLSLAADTQYF
TRBV14	TRBJ2-1	CASSQTVDTEQFF
TRBV7-2	TRBJ2-7	CASSWSYEQYF
TRBV14	TRBJ2-7	CASSQVRGYEQYF
TRBV6-1	TRBJ2-5	CASSEDRGGFETQYF
TRBV18	TRBJ2-7	CASSLDNSGTGEEQYF
TRBV4-1	TRBJ2-7	CASSQDRLDEQYF
TRBV12-3/TRBV12-4	TRBJ1-1	CASSPGTGGRGTEAFF
TRBV2	TRBJ2-7	CASSESLAYSYEQYF
TRBV10-3	TRBJ2-7	CAIHRDASYEQYF
TRBV6-6	TRBJ1-5	CASSYATANQPQHF
TRBV6-6	TRBJ1-5	CASSYTGDNQPQHF
TRBV6-4	TRBJ1-2	CASSDSPGQGSYGYTF
TRBV6-2/TRBV6-3	TRBJ2-1	CASSYLTYDEQFF
TRBV5-4	TRBJ2-7	CASSTPDRSSYEQYF
TRBV29-1	TRBJ2-7	CSAGPGAYEQYF
TRBV30	TRBJ2-2	CAWRSTEGTGELFF